Following are 25 T cell receptor beta chains from one sample sequenced in a study of shared clonotypes between healthy human individuals. Here immunoSEQ multiplex PCR was the method, and the copy in TCRdb shows in-frame clones only, minus some. The sample includes hundreds of thousands of clones, about two thirds of them seen just once. Sample: memory CD4+ T cells sorted from blood. Subset specified: CD45RA-negative fraction. These TCRs come from a woman aged 30 to 39 in good health.

The chain has TRBV11-2 and TRBJ1-3; D unclear. Trimming removed 0 bases from V and 5 bases from J, with 5 bases in between. This CDR3 region has 13 residues. CDR1 is SGHAT and CDR2 is FQNNGV in the germline V gene. The CDR3 DNA is TGTGCCAGCAGCTTAGAAGTGAGAAACACCATATATTTT. Encoded protein: CASSLEVRNTIYF.

The rearrangement links TRBV5-4 to TRBJ2-1, with D hard to call. Germline V gene sequence: CDR1 SGHNT, CDR2 YYREEE (reference sequence). Trimming took 3 bases from V and 0 from J, leaving 10 bases between them. The CDR3 sequence is 15 residues long. CDR3 protein: CASSSRPSSYNEQFF. For the CDR3, the DNA is TGTGCCAGCAGCTCCAGGCCCAGCTCCTACAATGAGCAGTTCTTC.

This sequence joins TRBV28 and TRBJ1-1, with a weak D call TRBD1 (5 bases). Germline CDR1 and CDR2: MDHEN and SYDVKM. This CDR3 has 15 residues. V gave up 2 bases and J gave up 7 bases, with 17 bases separating them. CDR3 amino acids: CASSLTVGGLNEAFF. DNA for the CDR3: TGTGCCAGCAGTTTAACGGTTGGGGGTTTAAATGAAGCTTTCTTT.

This clone was observed many times. Different DNA sequences within this sample yield the same CDR3. The chain couples TRBV6-4 to TRBJ2-6; 7 bases are a match to TRBD2. The CDR3 covers 16 residues. Germline trimming cut 0 bases from V and 1 base from J; bases unmatched to any gene: 0. In germline, CDR1 is MRHNA, CDR2 SNTAGT. CDR3 residues: CASSDSSGSGANVLTF. CDR3 in DNA: TGTGCCAGCAGTGACTCTAGCGGGTCTGGGGCCAACGTCCTGACTTTC.

The V and J genes are TRBV19 and TRBJ2-2, with TRBD2 matching 12 bases. The V gene end was trimmed by 7 bases and the J gene end by 5 bases; junction bases not matched to a gene: 8. The CDR3 is 16 residues long. CDR1 LNHDA and CDR2 SQIVND come from the germline V gene (reference sequence). DNA for the CDR3: TGTGCCAGTACCGGGAGACTAGCGGGAGAAACCGGGGAGCTGTTTTTT. Translating it yields CASTGRLAGETGELFF.

The chain combines TRBV10-3 with TRBJ1-1; D is possibly TRBD1 (5 bases). Between the trimmed V and J ends, which lost 6 bases and 5 bases, there was a span of 13 bases. Germline values: CDR1 ENHRY, CDR2 SYGVKD. This CDR3 is 13 amino acids long. The CDR3 region has the DNA TGTGCCATCAGCCCCAGGGAGGGGACTGAAGCTTTCTTT. Translated, it gives CAISPREGTEAFF.

The CDR3 reads CASSLGGQPHNEQFF. CDR3 DNA sequence: TGTGCCAGCAGCTTAGGGGGACAGCCACACAATGAGCAGTTCTTC. The chain couples TRBV7-6 to TRBJ2-1; 7 nucleotides line up with TRBD1. Germline V gene sequence: CDR1 SGHVS, CDR2 FNYEAQ. This CDR3 comprises 15 residues. Unmatched junction bases numbered 5, after V lost 1 base and J lost 5 bases.

This clone was counted a single time. The V and J genes are TRBV7-7 and TRBJ2-2; no reliable D call. CDR3 length: 15 amino acids. Trimming shortened V by 1 base and J by 1 base, and 7 bases separated the two germline ends. The germline V gene has CDR1 SSHAT and CDR2 FNYEAQ (reference sequence). CDR3 loop: CASSLVPGNTGELFF. CDR3 coding DNA: TGTGCCAGCAGCTTAGTTCCAGGGAACACCGGGGAGCTGTTTTTT.

The V gene is TRBV2, the J gene TRBJ1-1; D unresolved. The length of the CDR3 is 14 residues. V was clipped by 6 bases and J by 5 bases, with 16 bases between them. Germline assignment: CDR1 SNHLY and CDR2 FYNNEI. CDR3 nucleotides: TGTGCCAGCAGACGTCGGGATAGTAGGACTGAAGCTTTCTTT. It yields the protein CASRRRDSRTEAFF.

The V and J genes are TRBV6-6 and TRBJ1-1; D gene ambiguous. Germline values: CDR1 MNHNY, CDR2 SVGAGI (reference sequence). The CDR3 covers 11 residues. The V gene lost 6 bases and the J gene lost 5 bases, with 7 bases spanning the gap. For the CDR3, the DNA is TGTGCCAGCAGACGGGGAACTGAAGCTTTCTTT. Residues: CASRRGTEAFF.

The gene calls are TRBV30 and TRBJ1-3; maybe TRBD1 (5 bases). V lost 1 base, J lost 3 bases, and 10 bases lay in between. Looked up from germline, CDR1 is GTSNPN and CDR2 is SVGIG (reference sequence). The CDR3 contains 14 residues. The CDR3 DNA reads TGTGCCTGGAGTGCAGGGAACGATGGAAACACCATATATTTT. Translated: CAWSAGNDGNTIYF. The full variable domain, completed using reference TRBV30 and TRBJ1-3, is SQTIHQWPATLVQPVGSPLSLECTVEGTSNPNLYWYRQAAGRGLQLLFYSVGIGQISSEVPQNLSASRPQDRQFILSSKKLLLSDSGFYLCAWSAGNDGNTIYFGEGSWLTVV.

The chain is built from TRBV7-2 and TRBJ2-7, with D tentatively TRBD2 (5 bases). Trimming left V 5 bases short and J 5 bases short, with 19 bases between. CDR1 SGHTA and CDR2 FQGNSA come from the germline V gene. The CDR3 has 15 amino acids. For the CDR3, the DNA is TGTGCCAGCAGCCAAACAGCGGTGGTTCGGCACGAGCAGTACTTC. It yields the protein CASSQTAVVRHEQYF.

Points on this clone: Different DNA sequences within this sample yield the same CDR3. The chain is built from TRBV4-1 and TRBJ2-7, with TRBD1 as a possible D gene (6 bases). V was cut by 1 base and J by 4 bases, with 8 bases left in between. The CDR3 sequence is 13 residues long. The V gene's germline CDR1 is MGHRA and CDR2 YSYEKL. CDR3 bases: TGCGCCAGCAGCCAAGTTGGACAGTACGAGCAGTACTTC. It codes for CASSQVGQYEQYF.

The chain recombines TRBV5-1 with TRBJ2-4, with D perhaps matching TRBD1 (6 bases). This CDR3 has 16 residues. V lost 3 bases and J lost 7, with 20 bases in between. The germline CDR1 and CDR2 sequences are SGHRS and YFSETQ. CDR3 residues: CASSSPNQGTGNIQYF. CDR3 nucleotides: TGCGCCAGCAGCTCCCCCAACCAGGGGACGGGGAACATTCAGTACTTC.

This chain uses TRBV27 with TRBJ1-2; D possibly corresponds to TRBD1 (5 bases). Germline V gives CDR1 MNHEY, CDR2 SMNVEV (reference sequence). V gave up 0 bases and J gave up 6 bases, with 5 bases separating them. The CDR3 length is 12 residues. As DNA, the CDR3 is TGTGCCAGCAGTTTATCAGGGGATGGCTACACCTTC. It yields the protein CASSLSGDGYTF.

The chain is built from TRBV28 and TRBJ1-2; 9 bases fit TRBD1. Trimming at V came to 4 bases and at J to 3 bases, leaving 12 bases not matched to a gene. Per the germline V gene, CDR1 is MDHEN and CDR2 is SYDVKM. The CDR3 loop spans 17 amino acids. In nucleotides, the CDR3 is TGTGCCAGCAGTTCCGGACAGGGGCCCACCCCTCACTATGGCTACACCTTC. It translates to CASSSGQGPTPHYGYTF.

The V and J genes are TRBV10-1 and TRBJ2-3; TRBD1 agrees at 7 bases. Trimming at V came to 0 bases and at J to 3 bases, leaving 3 bases not matched to a gene. The germline V gene encodes CDR1 WNHNN and CDR2 SYGVQD (reference sequence). This CDR3 region has 15 residues. CDR3 protein: CASSESGTETDTQYF. The CDR3 DNA sequence: TGCGCCAGCAGTGAGTCGGGGACAGAGACAGATACGCAGTATTTT.

This rearrangement joins TRBV6-6 to TRBJ2-1; D not resolved. The germline V gene has CDR1 MNHNY and CDR2 SVGAGI (reference sequence). Trimming shortened V by 7 bases and J by 7 bases, and 14 bases separated the two germline ends. The CDR3 sequence is 13 residues long. The CDR3 region has the DNA TGTGCCAGCAACCCGACTGGAAGTAATGAGCAGTTCTTC. It translates to CASNPTGSNEQFF.

The CDR3 region is CASSPGQGYTEAFF. The CDR3 coding sequence is TGTGCCAGCAGCCCCGGACAGGGATACACTGAAGCTTTCTTT. The rearrangement uses TRBV28 and TRBJ1-1; 8 nucleotides align to TRBD1. This CDR3 has 14 residues. V shed 6 bases, J shed 3 bases, and the junction held 6 bases outside the gene matches. The germline gives CDR1 MDHEN, CDR2 SYDVKM.

The gene calls are TRBV18 and TRBJ2-3; D possibly corresponds to TRBD2 (6 bases). This CDR3 region has 14 residues. In germline, CDR1 is KGHSH, CDR2 LQKENI. Trimming took 2 bases from V and 0 from J, leaving 6 bases between them. The CDR3 region has the DNA TGTGCCAGCTCACCAGGAGGGAGCACAGATACGCAGTATTTT. This sequence encodes CASSPGGSTDTQYF.

The genes are TRBV5-8 and TRBJ2-3; D is unclear. The CDR3 sequence is 14 residues long. V lost 2 bases and J 1 base, leaving 8 bases between the germline ends. The germline CDR1 and CDR2 sequences are SGHTS and YDEGEE. This chain's CDR3 is CASSFPSGTDTQYF. As DNA, the CDR3 is TGTGCCAGCAGCTTCCCCAGCGGCACAGATACGCAGTATTTT.

This sequence joins TRBV21-1 and TRBJ1-1. TRBV21-1 is marked as a pseudogene. This CDR3 has 19 residues. The CDR3 sequence: CASTVPSRLFLLGGTEAFF. The CDR3 nucleotides are TGTGCCAGCACCGTACCGTCCCGCCTCTTCTTGCTGGGTGGCACTGAAGCTTTCTTT.

This clone was detected only once. CDR3 amino acids: CASSYSQGVEAFF. The CDR3 coding sequence is TGTGCCAGCAGTTACTCCCAGGGGGTTGAAGCTTTCTTT. This chain links TRBV6-5 with TRBJ1-1; 7 nucleotides match TRBD1. After removal of 0 bases from V and 7 bases from J, the junction contained 2 bases not matched to a gene. Germline CDR1 and CDR2: MNHEY and SVGAGI. The CDR3 extends over 13 amino acids.

The chain combines TRBV6-1 with TRBJ1-2, with a weak D call TRBD1 (5 bases). Trimming took off 5 bases at V and 4 bases at J, with 17 bases between the two ends. The CDR3 extends over 15 amino acids. The germline gives CDR1 MNHNS, CDR2 SASEGT. The CDR3 protein is CASSQGLPPVYGYTF. The CDR3 DNA sequence: TGTGCCAGCAGTCAGGGACTGCCCCCCGTCTATGGCTACACCTTC.

V gene TRBV28 combines with J gene TRBJ2-7; D may match TRBD1 or TRBD2 (6 bases each). V was cut by 5 bases and J by 4 bases, with 18 bases left in between. The CDR3 contains 15 residues. Germline CDR1 MDHEN, CDR2 SYDVKM. The CDR3 coding sequence is TGTGCCAGCAGTCTACTAGCTGGGGGCCAATACGAGCAGTACTTC. Translating gives CASSLLAGGQYEQYF.